The rows below give T cell receptor beta chains drawn from one sample of a study of cytomegalovirus exposure and HLA in healthy donors. Measured with immunoSEQ multiplex PCR; TCRdb has only the in-frame clones, and not every one. This table has about 98,000 clones, about four fifths appearing once. The sequenced material came from PBMCs. These receptors all come from a female donor in good health and CMV-seropositive. Each CDR3 is given with its conserved first and last residue. D genes are given only for firm matches. Size values are once, few and many counts, or a class for expanded clones, and some rows have none.

V: TRBV2; D: TRBD1; J: TRBJ1-2; size: .; DNA: TGTGCCGGCCAAAAAACAGGGGGCGCGGATGGCTACACCTTC; CDR3: CAGQKTGGADGYTF
V: TRBV7-9; D: .; J: TRBJ2-3; size: .; DNA: TGTGCCAGCAGCTTAGATGGACATTTTTCAGATACGCAGTATTTT; CDR3: CASSLDGHFSDTQYF
V: TRBV28; D: TRBD1; J: TRBJ1-2; size: .; DNA: TGTGCCAGCAGCACCAAGAAGACAGGGATGCGTGGCTACACCTTC; CDR3: CASSTKKTGMRGYTF
V: TRBV5-1; D: .; J: TRBJ2-3; size: .; DNA: TGCGCCAGCAGCCCCGGGACTAGCACAGATACGCAGTATTTT; CDR3: CASSPGTSTDTQYF
V: TRBV14; D: .; J: TRBJ2-7; size: .; DNA: TGTGCCAGCAGCCAAGATGGCAGATCCTACGAGCAGTACTTC; CDR3: CASSQDGRSYEQYF
V: TRBV7-6; D: TRBD1; J: TRBJ2-4; size: few; DNA: TGTGCCAGCAGCCCCGGACAGGGGGCGTCCAAAAACATTCAGTACTTC; CDR3: CASSPGQGASKNIQYF
V: TRBV19; D: .; J: TRBJ2-2; size: .; DNA: TGTGCCAGTATGGGGGCGACGAACACCGGGGAGCTGTTTTTT; CDR3: CASMGATNTGELFF
V: TRBV10-3; D: TRBD2; J: TRBJ2-1; size: .; DNA: TGTGCCATCAGTGAGTTTCTAGCGGGGGGGGTCAGAGGGAATGAGCAGTTCTTC; CDR3: CAISEFLAGGVRGNEQFF
V: TRBV5-1; D: TRBD1; J: TRBJ1-1; size: .; DNA: TGCGCCAGCAGCTTGCTACAGGGGAGGAACACTGAAGCTTTCTTT; CDR3: CASSLLQGRNTEAFF
V: TRBV9; D: .; J: TRBJ2-3; size: .; DNA: TGTGCCAGCAGCGTAGCACTAGGCGGGGTAGATACGCAGTATTTT; CDR3: CASSVALGGVDTQYF
V: TRBV9; D: TRBD1; J: TRBJ1-2; size: .; DNA: TGTGCCAGCAGCGCCGGACAGGGAACCCCCTATGGCTACACCTTC; CDR3: CASSAGQGTPYGYTF
V: TRBV5-4; D: TRBD1; J: TRBJ2-7; size: .; DNA: TGTGCCAGCAGCACCGCAGGGGGTGAAGAGCAGTACTTC; CDR3: CASSTAGGEEQYF
V: TRBV27; D: .; J: TRBJ2-2; size: .; DNA: TGTGCCAGCGCGACGGGCAGGGGACAAAACACCGGGGAGCTGTTTTTT; CDR3: CASATGRGQNTGELFF
V: TRBV6-1; D: TRBD2; J: TRBJ2-2; size: .; DNA: TGTGCCAGCAGTGAGAGGAGGGGACTAGCGAAAAACGGCGGGGAGCTGTTTTTT; CDR3: CASSERRGLAKNGGELFF
V: TRBV29-1; D: .; J: TRBJ1-1; size: .; DNA: TGCAGCGTTGTGAGGGATGACACTGAAGCTTTCTTT; CDR3: CSVVRDDTEAFF
V: TRBV29-1; D: .; J: TRBJ2-1; size: .; DNA: TGCAGCGTTGAAGCCCCGGCCGGCGGGCCGTTCAGTGAGCAGTTCTTC; CDR3: CSVEAPAGGPFSEQFF
V: TRBV13; D: .; J: TRBJ2-2; size: .; DNA: TGTGCCAGCATGGGAGGAGAAACCTCGAACACCGGGGAGCTGTTTTTT; CDR3: CASMGGETSNTGELFF
V: TRBV19; D: .; J: TRBJ2-1; size: .; DNA: TGTGCCAGTAGTATCTCCTCGACAGTCAATGAGCAGTTCTTC; CDR3: CASSISSTVNEQFF
V: TRBV10-2; D: .; J: TRBJ1-4; size: .; DNA: TGCGCCAGCAGTCGACAGACCTATGAAAAACTGTTTTTT; CDR3: CASSRQTYEKLFF
V: TRBV28; D: .; J: TRBJ1-2; size: .; DNA: TGTGCCAGCAGTTTAAGTGACAGCTACATTACCTTAAGTTCGAACTATGGCTACACCTTC; CDR3: CASSLSDSYITLSSNYGYTF
V: TRBV19; D: .; J: TRBJ2-2; size: .; DNA: TGTGCCAGTAGTATAGGACAGTCGGGCGGGGAGCTGTTTTTT; CDR3: CASSIGQSGGELFF
V: TRBV13; D: .; J: TRBJ2-3; size: .; DNA: TGTGCCAGCAGCCCGGGTGGAGGGCATGCCACAGATACGCAGTATTTT; CDR3: CASSPGGGHATDTQYF
V: TRBV7-4; D: .; J: TRBJ2-2; size: .; DNA: TGTGCCAGCAAGGCCGGGACACTGTCCGCCGGGGAGCTGTTTTTT; CDR3: CASKAGTLSAGELFF
V: TRBV7-9; D: TRBD1; J: TRBJ2-1; size: .; DNA: TGTGCCAGCAGCCGCGGGACAGGCGGTTACAATGAGCAGTTCTTC; CDR3: CASSRGTGGYNEQFF
V: TRBV9; D: TRBD1; J: TRBJ2-1; size: .; DNA: TGTGCCAGCAGCCGAGTGGGGACAGGGTGGAATGAGCAGTTCTTC; CDR3: CASSRVGTGWNEQFF
V: TRBV10-1; D: TRBD2; J: TRBJ2-1; size: .; DNA: TGCGCCAGCAGTGACCGAGGACTAGGGTACAATGAGCAGTTCTTC; CDR3: CASSDRGLGYNEQFF
V: TRBV5-1; D: TRBD1; J: TRBJ2-5; size: few; DNA: TGCGCCAGCAGCTTGTATAGGGGGCCTCAAGAGACCCAGTACTTC; CDR3: CASSLYRGPQETQYF
V: TRBV27; D: .; J: TRBJ2-5; size: .; DNA: TGTGCCAGCAGTCAAAATTCCCAAGAGACCCAGTACTTC; CDR3: CASSQNSQETQYF
V: TRBV6-6; D: TRBD1; J: TRBJ1-4; size: .; DNA: TGTGCCAGCATTAGACAGGGAGTGAATGAAAAACTGTTTTTT; CDR3: CASIRQGVNEKLFF
V: TRBV19; D: .; J: TRBJ2-7; size: .; DNA: TGTGCCAGTAGTTCTCCGGGTTATACCTACGAGCAGTACTTC; CDR3: CASSSPGYTYEQYF
V: TRBV7-8; D: .; J: TRBJ1-1; size: .; DNA: TGTGCCAGCAGCCCTTCAGTCGCGGTTTTGGTAAAAGGTGAAGCTTTCTTT; CDR3: CASSPSVAVLVKGEAFF
V: TRBV6-5; D: TRBD2; J: TRBJ2-1; size: .; DNA: TGTGCCAGCGGAGCCCGGGGGGTAAACCACAATGAGCAGTTCTTC; CDR3: CASGARGVNHNEQFF
V: TRBV5-1; D: TRBD1; J: TRBJ1-1; size: .; DNA: TGCGCCAGCAGCTTGCCAGGGGGCCTAAACATGAACACTGAGGCTTTCTTT; CDR3: CASSLPGGLNMNTEAFF
V: TRBV5-1; D: .; J: TRBJ1-4; size: .; DNA: TGCGCCAGCAGCTTGGCGGGGGACGGTGAAAAACTGTTTTTT; CDR3: CASSLAGDGEKLFF
V: TRBV6-5; D: .; J: TRBJ2-7; size: .; DNA: TGTGCCAGCAGTTACTCAGTCACTGTCTACGAGCAGTACTTC; CDR3: CASSYSVTVYEQYF
V: TRBV30; D: .; J: TRBJ1-2; size: .; DNA: TGTGCCTGGAGTGCAGGAAACTATGGCTACACCTTC; CDR3: CAWSAGNYGYTF
V: TRBV4-1; D: TRBD1; J: TRBJ2-7; size: .; DNA: TGCGCCAGCAGCCACGACAGGGGAAACTACGAGCAGTACTTC; CDR3: CASSHDRGNYEQYF
V: TRBV5-6; D: TRBD1; J: TRBJ1-6; size: .; DNA: TGTGCCAGCAGCTTGGGGGGACAGTTAAATTCACCCCTCCACTTT; CDR3: CASSLGGQLNSPLHF
V: TRBV4-2; D: .; J: TRBJ1-1; size: .; DNA: TGTGCCAGCAGCCAGCTCGGTGGGGCCACTGAAGCTTTCTTT; CDR3: CASSQLGGATEAFF
V: TRBV29-1; D: .; J: TRBJ2-3; size: .; DNA: TGCAGCGTTGAAAACACAGGGTCAGATACGCAGTATTTT; CDR3: CSVENTGSDTQYF
V: TRBV14; D: TRBD2; J: TRBJ2-7; size: .; DNA: TGTGCCAGCAGCCCGGATACGGGACTAGCGGGAGGTTTCGAGCAGTACTTC; CDR3: CASSPDTGLAGGFEQYF
V: TRBV6-5; D: TRBD1; J: TRBJ1-1; size: .; DNA: TGTGCCAGCAGCCGGGACAGAAGATTGAACACTGAAGCTTTCTTT; CDR3: CASSRDRRLNTEAFF
V: TRBV5-1; D: TRBD1; J: TRBJ1-1; size: .; DNA: TGCGCCAGCAGCTGGGACAGGGCCGACACTGAAGCTTTCTTT; CDR3: CASSWDRADTEAFF
V: TRBV7-3; D: .; J: TRBJ2-1; size: few; DNA: TGTGCCAGCAGCTTATTTAGAAACAGCTACAATGAGCAGTTCTTC; CDR3: CASSLFRNSYNEQFF
V: TRBV5-1; D: TRBD2; J: TRBJ2-2; size: .; DNA: TGCGCCTCCAGGACTAGGAACACCGGGGAGCTGTTTTTT; CDR3: CASRTRNTGELFF
V: TRBV7-9; D: .; J: TRBJ2-7; size: .; DNA: TGTGCCAGCAGTTATTCCCGGACTGGCGAGCAGTACTTC; CDR3: CASSYSRTGEQYF
V: TRBV2; D: .; J: TRBJ2-1; size: .; DNA: TGTGCCAGCAGTGAGTTAACTAGCCACAATGAGCAGTTCTTC; CDR3: CASSELTSHNEQFF
V: TRBV5-1; D: .; J: TRBJ1-2; size: .; DNA: TGCGCCAGCAGCTTGGAGCCCAGGGATAACTATGGCTACACCTTC; CDR3: CASSLEPRDNYGYTF
V: TRBV6-4; D: TRBD2; J: TRBJ2-1; size: .; DNA: TGTGCCAGCAGTGACGGGCTAGCGGGAGGGGTGTCCTACAATGAGCAGTTCTTC; CDR3: CASSDGLAGGVSYNEQFF
V: TRBV5-6; D: .; J: TRBJ2-7; size: .; DNA: TGTGCCAGCAGCTTCGGTGGCAGGGAATACGAGCAGTACTTC; CDR3: CASSFGGREYEQYF
V: TRBV30; D: TRBD1; J: TRBJ2-7; size: .; DNA: TGTGCCTGGAGTGTCGGACAGGGGGCCTACGAGCAGTACTTC; CDR3: CAWSVGQGAYEQYF
V: TRBV6-5; D: TRBD1; J: TRBJ1-6; size: .; DNA: TGTGCCAGCAGTTACGAAGGGGGCTCACCCCTCCACTTT; CDR3: CASSYEGGSPLHF
V: TRBV29-1; D: TRBD2; J: TRBJ2-5; size: .; DNA: TGCACAGCGGGAGATAGAGAGACCCAGTACTTC; CDR3: CTAGDRETQYF
V: TRBV25-1; D: TRBD1; J: TRBJ2-5; size: .; DNA: TGTGCCAGCAGTGATGGCTGGCAGGGGGCGGGAGAGACCCAGTACTTC; CDR3: CASSDGWQGAGETQYF
V: TRBV5-1; D: .; J: TRBJ2-2; size: .; DNA: TGCGCCAGCAGTTATGACACCAACACCGGGGAGCTGTTTTTT; CDR3: CASSYDTNTGELFF
V: TRBV28; D: .; J: TRBJ1-4; size: .; DNA: TGTGCCAGCAGTTTGCTACAGGAAAAACTGTTTTTT; CDR3: CASSLLQEKLFF
V: TRBV6-5; D: .; J: TRBJ1-4; size: .; DNA: TGTGCCAGCAGTTCCGTGGGCGAAAAACTGTTTTTT; CDR3: CASSSVGEKLFF
V: TRBV2; D: .; J: TRBJ1-1; size: .; DNA: TGTGCCAGCAGTAATGGGGGGGACCCTAATTTCATGAACACTGAAGCTTTCTTT; CDR3: CASSNGGDPNFMNTEAFF
V: TRBV7-8; D: TRBD2; J: TRBJ2-7; size: .; DNA: TGTGCCAGCAGCTTCTGGACTAGCGGATACGAGCAGTACTTC; CDR3: CASSFWTSGYEQYF
V: TRBV11-2; D: .; J: TRBJ2-3; size: once; DNA: TGTGCCAGCAGCTTTTCCCTTATTACAGATACGCAGTATTTT; CDR3: CASSFSLITDTQYF